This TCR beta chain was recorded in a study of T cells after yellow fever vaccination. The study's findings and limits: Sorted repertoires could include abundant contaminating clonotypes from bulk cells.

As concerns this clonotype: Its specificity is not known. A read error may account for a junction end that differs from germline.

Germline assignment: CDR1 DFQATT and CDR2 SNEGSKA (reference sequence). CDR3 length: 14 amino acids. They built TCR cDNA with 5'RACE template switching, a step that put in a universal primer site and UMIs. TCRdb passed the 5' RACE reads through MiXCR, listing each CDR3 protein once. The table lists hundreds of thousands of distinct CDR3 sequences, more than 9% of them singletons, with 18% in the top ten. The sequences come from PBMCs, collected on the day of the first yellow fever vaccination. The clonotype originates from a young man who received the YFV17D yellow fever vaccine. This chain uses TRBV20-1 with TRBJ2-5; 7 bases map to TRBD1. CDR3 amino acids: CCARDRLFQETQYF. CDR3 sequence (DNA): TGCTGTGCTCGGGACAGACTATTCCAAGAGACCCAGTACTTC.